The T cell receptor beta chain under discussion was sequenced for a study of neoadjuvant anti-PD-1 for oral cavity cancer. Clones were read by immunoSEQ multiplex PCR, and TCRdb kept only the in-frame ones, dropping some. Altogether around 68,000 clones are present, approximately 87% being singletons, with the ten largest covering 2.5% to 3%. After removal of 4 bases from V and 6 bases from J, the junction contained 2 bases not matched to a gene. The CDR3 is 15 residues long. Germline CDR1 MNHNS, CDR2 SASEGT. Time point: after neoadjuvant nivolumab, at surgical resection. Here the sequenced sample was PBMCs, taken after nivolumab (anti-PD-1) treatment. The J gene is TRBJ2-3, the V gene TRBV6-1; TRBD2 agrees at 15 bases. The source of this sequence is a person between 35 and 79 years old with oral cavity squamous cell carcinoma. CDR3 sequence: CASSGTSGGVDTQYF. DNA for the CDR3: TGTGCCAGCAGTGGGACTAGCGGGGGGGTGGATACGCAGTATTTT.